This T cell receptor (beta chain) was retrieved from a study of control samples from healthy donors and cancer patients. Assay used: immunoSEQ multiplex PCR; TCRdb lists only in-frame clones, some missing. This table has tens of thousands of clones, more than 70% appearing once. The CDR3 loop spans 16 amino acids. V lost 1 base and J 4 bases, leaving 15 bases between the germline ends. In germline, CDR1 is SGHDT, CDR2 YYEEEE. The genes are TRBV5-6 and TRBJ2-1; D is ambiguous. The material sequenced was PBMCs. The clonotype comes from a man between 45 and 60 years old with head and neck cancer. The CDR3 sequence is CASSLRRILNYNEQFF. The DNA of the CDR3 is TGTGCCAGCAGCTTGCGGCGGATCTTGAATTACAATGAGCAGTTCTTC.